This T cell receptor beta chain was sequenced for a study of regulatory T cells in long-lasting Graves disease. Findings and caveats of the study: Small numbers of samples may have cut accuracy. Whereas new patients shared 966 public clonotypes, persistent patients shared more, at about 3,000.

This clonotype has a count of ten or more. Antigen: not known. Between the trimmed V and J ends, which lost 3 bases and 7 bases, there was a span of 12 bases. From germline, CDR1 is DFQATT and CDR2 SNEGSKA (reference sequence). This CDR3 contains 12 residues. Time point: persistent/refractory GD, antithyroid drugs over 5 years with positive TRAb. Extracted RNA from PBMCs served as the source of the TCR library. In this cohort, patients came from an endocrinology department located in Xi'an, China. Sequencing libraries for TCR beta were prepared with iRepertoire HTBI primers and Arm-PCR of CDR3 regions. One entry per CDR3 protein, called by TCRdb with MiXCR from the multiplex PCR reads. The repertoire has 400,000 or so distinct CDR3 sequences, about a fifth of them found once; the top ten carry around 21%.

The sample was peripheral blood mononuclear cells (PBMCs), taken when the disease was refractory, from a patient treated with antithyroid drugs. The V and J genes are TRBV20-1 and TRBJ1-1; tentative D call: TRBD1 (5 bases). The sequence came from a female donor with Graves disease. CDR3 DNA sequence: TGCAGTGCTAGGACAGCGGTCTATGAAGCTTTCTTT. Amino acid sequence: CSARTAVYEAFF.